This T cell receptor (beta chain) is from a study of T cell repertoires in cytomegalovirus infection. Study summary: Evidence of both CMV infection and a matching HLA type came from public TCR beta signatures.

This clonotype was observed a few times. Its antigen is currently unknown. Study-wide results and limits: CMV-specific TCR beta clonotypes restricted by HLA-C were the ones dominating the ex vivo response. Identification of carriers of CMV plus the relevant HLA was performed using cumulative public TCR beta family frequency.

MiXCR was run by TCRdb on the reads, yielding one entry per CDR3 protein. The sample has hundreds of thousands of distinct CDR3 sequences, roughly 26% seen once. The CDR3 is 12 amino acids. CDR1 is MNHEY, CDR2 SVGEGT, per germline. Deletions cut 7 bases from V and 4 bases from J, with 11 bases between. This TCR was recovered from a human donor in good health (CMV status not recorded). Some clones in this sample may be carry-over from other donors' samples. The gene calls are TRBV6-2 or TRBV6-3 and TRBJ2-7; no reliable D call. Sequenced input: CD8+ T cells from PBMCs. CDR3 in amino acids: CASTDRRYEQYF. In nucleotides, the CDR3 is TGTGCCAGCACCGACCGACGTTACGAGCAGTACTTC.